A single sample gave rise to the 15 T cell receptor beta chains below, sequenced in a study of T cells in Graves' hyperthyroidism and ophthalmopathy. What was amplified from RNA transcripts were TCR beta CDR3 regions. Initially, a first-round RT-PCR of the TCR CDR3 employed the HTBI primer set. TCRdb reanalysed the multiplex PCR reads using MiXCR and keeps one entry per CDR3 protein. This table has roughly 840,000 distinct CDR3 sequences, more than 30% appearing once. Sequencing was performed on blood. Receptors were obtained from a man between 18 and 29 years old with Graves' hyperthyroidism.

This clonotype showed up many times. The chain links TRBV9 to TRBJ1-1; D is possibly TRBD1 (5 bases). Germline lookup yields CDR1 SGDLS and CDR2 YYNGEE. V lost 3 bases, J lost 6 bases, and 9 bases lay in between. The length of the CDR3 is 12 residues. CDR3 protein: CASSAGEPEAFF. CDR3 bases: TGTGCCAGCAGCGCGGGGGAACCTGAAGCTTTCTTT.

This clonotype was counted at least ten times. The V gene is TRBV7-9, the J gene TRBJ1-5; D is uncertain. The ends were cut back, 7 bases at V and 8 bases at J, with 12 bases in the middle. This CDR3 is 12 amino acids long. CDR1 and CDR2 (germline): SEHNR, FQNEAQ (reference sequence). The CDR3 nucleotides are TGTGCCAGCAACAGTGATCGAGAGCCCCAGCATTTT. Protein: CASNSDREPQHF.

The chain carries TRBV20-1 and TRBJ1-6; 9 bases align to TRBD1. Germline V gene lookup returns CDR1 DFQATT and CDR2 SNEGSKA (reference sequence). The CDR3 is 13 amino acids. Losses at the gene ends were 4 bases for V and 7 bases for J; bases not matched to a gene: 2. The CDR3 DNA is TGCAGTGCTAAAGGACAGGGGAATTCACCCCTCCACTTT. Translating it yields CSAKGQGNSPLHF.

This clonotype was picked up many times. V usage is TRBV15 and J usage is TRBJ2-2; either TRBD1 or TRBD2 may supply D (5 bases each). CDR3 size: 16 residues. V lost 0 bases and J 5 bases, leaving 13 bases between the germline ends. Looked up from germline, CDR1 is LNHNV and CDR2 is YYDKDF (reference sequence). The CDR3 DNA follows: TGTGCCACCAGCAGAGATCCAGGGACCACTACCGGGGAGCTGTTTTTT. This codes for CATSRDPGTTTGELFF.

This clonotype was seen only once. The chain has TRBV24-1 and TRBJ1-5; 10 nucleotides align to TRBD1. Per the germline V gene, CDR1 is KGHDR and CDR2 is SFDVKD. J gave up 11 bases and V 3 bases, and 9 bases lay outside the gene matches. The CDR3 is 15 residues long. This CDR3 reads CATSDPGTGDWAQHF. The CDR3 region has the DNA TGTGCCACCAGTGATCCCGGGACAGGGGATTGGGCCCAGCATTTT.

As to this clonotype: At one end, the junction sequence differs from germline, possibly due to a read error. This chain's CDR3 is CASSERSGRENTEAFF. The CDR3 DNA is TGTGCCAGCAGTGAAAGGTCAGGGCGGGAGAACACTGAAGCTTTCTTT. The V and J genes are TRBV10-3 and TRBJ1-1; a weak D match, TRBD1 (5 bases). The germline gives CDR1 ENHRY, CDR2 SYGVKD. This CDR3 spans 16 amino acids.

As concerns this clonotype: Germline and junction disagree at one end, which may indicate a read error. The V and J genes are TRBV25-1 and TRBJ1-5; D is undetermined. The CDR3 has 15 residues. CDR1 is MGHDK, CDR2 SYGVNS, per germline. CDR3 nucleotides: TGTGCCAGAAGTGAATCGGGCCTAGGGCATCAGCCCCAGCATTTT. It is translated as CARSESGLGHQPQHF.

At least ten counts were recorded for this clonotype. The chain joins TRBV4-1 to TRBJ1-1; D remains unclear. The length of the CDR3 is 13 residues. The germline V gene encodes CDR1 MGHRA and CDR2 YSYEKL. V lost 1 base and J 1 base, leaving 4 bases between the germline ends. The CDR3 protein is CASSQVENTEAFF. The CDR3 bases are TGCGCCAGCAGCCAAGTCGAGAACACTGAAGCTTTCTTT.

The chain's CDR3 is CSASAGVHPQYF. CDR3 bases: TGCAGTGCTAGTGCAGGGGTCCACCCGCAGTATTTT. The chain has TRBV20-1 and TRBJ2-3; D possibly corresponds to TRBD1 (6 bases). The CDR3 runs to 12 residues. The germline CDR1 and CDR2 sequences are DFQATT and SNEGSKA (reference sequence). Trimming took off 3 bases at V and 10 bases at J, with 14 bases between the two ends.

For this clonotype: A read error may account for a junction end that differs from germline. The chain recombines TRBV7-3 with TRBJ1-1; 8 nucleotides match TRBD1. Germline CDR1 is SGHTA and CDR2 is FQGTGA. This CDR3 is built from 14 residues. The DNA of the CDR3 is TGTGCCAGCAGCCCGGACAGGGAGAACACTGGAGCTTTCTTT. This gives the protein CASSPDRENTGAFF.

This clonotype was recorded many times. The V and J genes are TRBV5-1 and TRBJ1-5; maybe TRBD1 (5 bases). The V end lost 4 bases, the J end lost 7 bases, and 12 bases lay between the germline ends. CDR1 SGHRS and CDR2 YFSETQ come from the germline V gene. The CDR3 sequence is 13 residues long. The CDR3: CASSAGLGQPQHF. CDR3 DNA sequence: TGCGCCAGCAGCGCGGGGCTAGGGCAGCCCCAGCATTTT.

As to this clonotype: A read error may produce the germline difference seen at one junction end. CDR3 in amino acids: CSSSQVIGDSYQPQHF. In DNA, the CDR3 is TGTTCCAGCAGCCAAGTTATCGGTGACAGTTATCAGCCCCAGCATTTT. The gene calls are TRBV19 and TRBJ1-5, with TRBD1 as a possible D gene (5 bases). Germline values: CDR1 LNHDA, CDR2 SQIVND (reference sequence). This CDR3 region has 16 residues.

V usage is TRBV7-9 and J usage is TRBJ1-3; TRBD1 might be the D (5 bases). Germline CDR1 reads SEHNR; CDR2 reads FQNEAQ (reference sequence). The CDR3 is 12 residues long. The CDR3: CASSGFGNTIYF. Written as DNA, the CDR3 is TGTGCTAGTTCAGGGTTCGGAAACACCATATATTTT.

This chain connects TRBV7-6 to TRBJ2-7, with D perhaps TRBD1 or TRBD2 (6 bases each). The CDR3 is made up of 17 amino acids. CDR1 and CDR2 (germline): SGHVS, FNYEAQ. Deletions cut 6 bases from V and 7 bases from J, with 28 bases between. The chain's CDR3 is CASSSFAEGGGSGEQYF. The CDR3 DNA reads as TGTGCCAGCAGTTCTTTTGCGGAAGGGGGAGGCTCCGGGGAGCAGTACTTC. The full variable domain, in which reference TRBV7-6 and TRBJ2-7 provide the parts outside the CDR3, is GAGVSQSPRYKVTKRGQDVALRCDPISGHVSLYWYRQALGQGPEFLTYFNYEAQQDKSGLPNDRFSAERPEGSISTLTIQRTEQRDSAMYRCASSSFAEGGGSGEQYFGPGTRLTVT.

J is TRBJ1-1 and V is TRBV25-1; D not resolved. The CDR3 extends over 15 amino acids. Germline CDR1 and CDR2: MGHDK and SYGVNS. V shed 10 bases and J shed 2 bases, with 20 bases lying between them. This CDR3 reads CATSSPSETNTEAFF. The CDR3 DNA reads TGTGCCACCAGCAGTCCGTCGGAAACCAACACTGAAGCTTTCTTT.